The 17 T cell receptor beta chains below all came from one sample that was sequenced in a study of a mutant IDH1 vaccine in newly diagnosed glioma. The data were produced by immunoSEQ multiplex PCR, yet TCRdb's version contains in-frame clones alone and is incomplete. This table holds some 22,000 clones, 80% to 95% found once. Time point given: baseline, week 1 (first vaccination visit). Treatment in this sample: pre-vaccination baseline after standard-of-care therapy. The source material was PBMCs, sampled from a glioma patient treated with radiotherapy, temozolomide or both. The source of these receptors is a man younger than 45 with glioma.

The chain uses TRBV4-1 and TRBJ1-1; TRBD1 might be the D (6 bases). In germline, CDR1 is MGHRA, CDR2 YSYEKL. This CDR3 spans 14 amino acids. The V end lost 1 base, the J end lost 10 bases, and 16 bases lay between the germline ends. CDR3 in DNA: TGCGCCAGCAGCCAAGGACGGACAGAAAATGGAGCTTTCTTT. Encoded protein: CASSQGRTENGAFF.

V gene TRBV2 combines with J gene TRBJ1-1; D gene ambiguous. The CDR3 spans 15 residues. The V end lost 5 bases, the J end lost 0 bases, and 13 bases lay between the germline ends. Germline values: CDR1 SNHLY, CDR2 FYNNEI. CDR3 amino acids: CASSSKENMNTEAFF. The CDR3 DNA reads as TGTGCCAGCAGTAGTAAGGAGAACATGAACACTGAAGCTTTCTTT. The entire variable domain, with the rest obtained from reference TRBV2 and TRBJ1-1, is as follows: EPEVTQTPSHQVTQMGQEVILRCVPISNHLYFYWYRQILGQKVEFLVSFYNNEISEKSEIFDDQFSVERPDGSNFTLKIRSTKLEDSAMYFCASSSKENMNTEAFFGQGTRLTVV.

The chain combines TRBV7-9 with TRBJ2-1; D call uncertain. Germline V gene lookup returns CDR1 SEHNR and CDR2 FQNEAQ (reference sequence). V was trimmed by 0 bases and J by 10 bases, leaving 4 bases between them. CDR3 length: 11 amino acids. The CDR3 reads CASSLAWEQFF. In nucleotides, the CDR3 is TGTGCCAGCAGCTTAGCGTGGGAGCAGTTCTTC. The variable domain in full, with the rest retrieved from reference TRBV7-9 and TRBJ2-1, is DTGVSQNPRHKITKRGQNVTFRCDPISEHNRLYWYRQTLGQGPEFLTYFQNEAQLEKSRLLSDRFSAERPKGSFSTLEIQRTEQGDSAMYLCASSLAWEQFFGPGTRLTVL.

The V gene is TRBV13, the J gene TRBJ1-2; no reliable D call. The germline V gene has CDR1 PRHDT and CDR2 FYEKMQ (reference sequence). CDR3 length: 11 amino acids. Trimming stripped 8 bases from V and 7 bases from J, with 11 bases between. The CDR3 sequence: CASLTGLGYTF. Written as DNA, the CDR3 is TGTGCCAGCTTAACCGGGCTTGGCTACACCTTC.

V and J are TRBV2 and TRBJ1-3; 8 nucleotides line up with TRBD1. The V gene's germline CDR1 is SNHLY and CDR2 FYNNEI. The CDR3 loop spans 14 amino acids. Trimming took 6 bases from V and 2 from J; bases not matched to a gene: 3. The CDR3 region has the DNA TGTGCCAGCAGAGGGACAGGCGCTGGAAACACCATATATTTT. Translating it yields CASRGTGAGNTIYF. Drawing the rest from reference TRBV2 and TRBJ1-3, the complete variable domain is EPEVTQTPSHQVTQMGQEVILRCVPISNHLYFYWYRQILGQKVEFLVSFYNNEISEKSEIFDDQFSVERPDGSNFTLKIRSTKLEDSAMYFCASRGTGAGNTIYFGEGSWLTVV.

This clone is medium-sized (0.01 to 0.1%) by share. This chain links TRBV5-4 with TRBJ2-7; 8 bases line up with TRBD2. V lost 3 bases, J lost 2 bases, and 7 bases stayed unmatched. The CDR3 has 15 residues. Germline CDR1 SGHNT, CDR2 YYREEE (reference sequence). The CDR3 is CASSSTVAGTYEQYF. CDR3 nucleotide sequence: TGTGCCAGCAGCTCGACCGTAGCGGGAACCTACGAGCAGTACTTC.

The chain carries TRBV5-1 and TRBJ2-6, with D perhaps matching TRBD1 (5 bases). Trimming took off 4 bases at V and 0 bases at J, with 8 bases between the two ends. Germline CDR1 reads SGHRS; CDR2 reads YFSETQ. The CDR3 has 15 amino acids. The CDR3 loop reads CASSATVSGANVLTF. The DNA of the CDR3 is TGCGCCAGCAGCGCGACAGTCTCTGGGGCCAACGTCCTGACTTTC.

The rearrangement links TRBV27 to TRBJ2-7, with TRBD1 matching 7 bases. The junction had 6 bases not matched to a gene; V was cut back by 3 bases and J by 1 base. The CDR3 length is 15 residues. Looked up from germline, CDR1 is MNHEY and CDR2 is SMNVEV (reference sequence). CDR3 loop: CASSFFRGLSYEQYF. CDR3 nucleotides: TGTGCCAGCAGTTTCTTCAGGGGGTTATCCTACGAGCAGTACTTC.

The DNA of the CDR3 is TGTGCCAGCAGCTTAGGCGAACCAGCGGGAAGGAACATTCAGTACTTC. This encodes CASSLGEPAGRNIQYF. The chain carries TRBV13 and TRBJ2-4, with 7 bases that match TRBD2. V lost 0 bases to trimming and J lost 7 bases; unmatched junction nucleotides: 9. Germline V gives CDR1 PRHDT, CDR2 FYEKMQ (reference sequence). The CDR3 covers 16 residues.

The chain joins TRBV5-1 to TRBJ1-1; 7 bases agree with TRBD1. The germline CDR1 and CDR2 sequences are SGHRS and YFSETQ. J lost 0 bases, V lost 4 bases, and 3 bases had no gene match. The CDR3 has 14 residues. CDR3 region: CASSIDRVNTEAFF. Written as DNA, the CDR3 is TGCGCCAGCAGCATCGACAGGGTGAACACTGAAGCTTTCTTT.

The chain uses TRBV4-1 and TRBJ1-4; 7 bases align to TRBD1. CDR1 MGHRA and CDR2 YSYEKL come from the germline V gene. CDR3 length: 15 residues. V was pared by 8 bases and J by 7 bases, with 13 bases of the junction left unmatched. CDR3: CASAMGRGDSEKLFF. The CDR3 nucleotides read TGCGCCAGCGCCATGGGCAGGGGGGATTCTGAAAAACTGTTTTTT.

J is TRBJ1-5 and V is TRBV19; D perhaps matches TRBD1 (5 bases). The V gene's germline CDR1 is LNHDA and CDR2 SQIVND (reference sequence). V lost 4 bases and J lost 3, with 16 bases in between. CDR3 length: 16 residues. CDR3 coding DNA: TGTGCCAGTAGTACGGGTGGGGGGAGACCCAATCAGCCCCAGCATTTT. Amino acid sequence: CASSTGGGRPNQPQHF. The complete variable domain, with remaining parts taken from reference TRBV19 and TRBJ1-5, reads DGGITQSPKYLFRKEGQNVTLSCEQNLNHDAMYWYRQDPGQGLRLIYYSQIVNDFQKGDIAEGYSVSREKKESFPLTVTSAQKNPTAFYLCASSTGGGRPNQPQHFGDGTRLSIL.

The genes are TRBV9 and TRBJ1-1; 7 nucleotides agree with TRBD1. This CDR3 region has 15 residues. The V segment lost 3 bases and the J segment 4 bases; nucleotides outside the gene matches: 9. Germline V CDR1 and CDR2: SGDLS, YYNGEE. The CDR3 reads CASSEYRGEVTEAFF. CDR3 bases: TGTGCCAGCAGCGAATACAGGGGAGAGGTCACTGAAGCTTTCTTT.

The chain employs TRBV5-1 and TRBJ2-2; the D gene is possibly TRBD1 (6 bases). There are 15 residues in the CDR3. Germline assignment: CDR1 SGHRS and CDR2 YFSETQ. Trimming stripped 2 bases from V and 3 bases from J, with 11 bases between. This CDR3 is CASSLRAGDTGELFF. In nucleotides, the CDR3 is TGCGCCAGCAGCTTAAGGGCAGGGGACACCGGGGAGCTGTTTTTT.

The chain has TRBV30 and TRBJ2-1, with D unresolved. From germline, CDR1 is GTSNPN and CDR2 SVGIG (reference sequence). The ends were cut back, 2 bases at V and 4 bases at J, with 6 bases in the middle. The CDR3 consists of 12 residues. The CDR3 bases are TGTGCCTGGAGTTTCTTTTACAATGAGCAGTTCTTC. As protein: CAWSFFYNEQFF.

The chain has TRBV4-1 and TRBJ2-7; D is uncertain. V was trimmed by 3 bases and J by 5 bases, leaving 14 bases between them. This CDR3 spans 14 amino acids. In germline, CDR1 is MGHRA, CDR2 YSYEKL. Here the CDR3 DNA reads TGCGCCAGCAGCCACTTCGACTCCCCCAACGAGCAGTACTTC. Residues: CASSHFDSPNEQYF.

The chain carries TRBV25-1 and TRBJ2-5; the D is unclear. With 6 bases removed from V and 5 bases from J, the gap between germline ends came to 4 bases. Germline CDR1 is MGHDK and CDR2 is SYGVNS. This CDR3 region has 10 residues. CDR3 amino acids: CASRGETQYF. The CDR3 DNA is TGTGCCAGCAGGGGGGAGACCCAGTACTTC.